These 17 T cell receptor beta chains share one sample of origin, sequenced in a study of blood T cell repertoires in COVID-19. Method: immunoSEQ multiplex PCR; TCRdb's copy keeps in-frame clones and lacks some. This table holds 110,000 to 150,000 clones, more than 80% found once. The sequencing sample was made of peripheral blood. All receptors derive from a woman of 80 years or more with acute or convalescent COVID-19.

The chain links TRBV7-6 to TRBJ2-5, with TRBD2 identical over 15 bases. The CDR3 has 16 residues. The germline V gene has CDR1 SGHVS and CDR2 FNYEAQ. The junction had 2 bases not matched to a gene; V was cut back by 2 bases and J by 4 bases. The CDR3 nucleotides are TGTGCCAGCAGCTTAAAGGGACTAGCGGGGGGAGAGACCCAGTACTTC. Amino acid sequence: CASSLKGLAGGETQYF.

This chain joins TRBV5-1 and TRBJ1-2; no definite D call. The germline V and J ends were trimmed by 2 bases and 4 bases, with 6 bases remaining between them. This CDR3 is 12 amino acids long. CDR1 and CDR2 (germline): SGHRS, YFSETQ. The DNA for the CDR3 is TGCGCCAGCAGCTTTTTGAGCTATGGCTACACCTTC. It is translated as CASSFLSYGYTF.

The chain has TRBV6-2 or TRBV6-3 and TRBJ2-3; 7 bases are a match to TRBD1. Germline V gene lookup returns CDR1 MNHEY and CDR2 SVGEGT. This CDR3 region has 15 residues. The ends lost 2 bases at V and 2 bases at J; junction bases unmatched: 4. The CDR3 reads CASSYRDSYTDTQYF. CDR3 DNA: TGTGCCAGCAGTTACCGGGACAGTTACACAGATACGCAGTATTTT.

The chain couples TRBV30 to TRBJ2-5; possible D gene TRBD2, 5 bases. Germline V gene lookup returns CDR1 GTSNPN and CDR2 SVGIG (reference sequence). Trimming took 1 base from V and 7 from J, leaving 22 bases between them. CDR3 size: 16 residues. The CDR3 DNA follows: TGTGCCTGGAGTGGACGGGGAAGGGTGATATCACGGACCCAGTACTTC. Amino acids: CAWSGRGRVISRTQYF.

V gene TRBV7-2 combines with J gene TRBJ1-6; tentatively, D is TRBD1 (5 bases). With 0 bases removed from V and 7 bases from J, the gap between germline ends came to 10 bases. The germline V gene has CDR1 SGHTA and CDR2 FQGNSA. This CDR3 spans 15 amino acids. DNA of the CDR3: TGTGCCAGCAGCTTAGCAGGGGTCTTGAATTCACCCCTCCACTTT. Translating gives CASSLAGVLNSPLHF.

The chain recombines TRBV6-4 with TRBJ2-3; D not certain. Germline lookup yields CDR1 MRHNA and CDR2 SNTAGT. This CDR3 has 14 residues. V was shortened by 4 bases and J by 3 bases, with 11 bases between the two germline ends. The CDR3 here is CASSVSLVTDTQYF. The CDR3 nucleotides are TGTGCCAGCAGTGTGTCTCTAGTAACAGATACGCAGTATTTT.

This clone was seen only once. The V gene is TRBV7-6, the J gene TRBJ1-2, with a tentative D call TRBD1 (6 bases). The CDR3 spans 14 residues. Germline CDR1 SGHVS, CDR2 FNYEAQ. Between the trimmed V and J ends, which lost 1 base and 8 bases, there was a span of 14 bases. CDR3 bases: TGTGCCAGCAGCTTAGGCGGGGGGCTGGGAGGCTACACCTTC. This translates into CASSLGGGLGGYTF.

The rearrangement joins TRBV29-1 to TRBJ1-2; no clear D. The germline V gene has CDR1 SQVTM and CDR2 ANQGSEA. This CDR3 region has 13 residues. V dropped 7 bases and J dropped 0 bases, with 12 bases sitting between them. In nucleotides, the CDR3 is TGCAGCGCCGCTCTATTTGCTAACTATGGCTACACCTTC. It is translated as CSAALFANYGYTF.

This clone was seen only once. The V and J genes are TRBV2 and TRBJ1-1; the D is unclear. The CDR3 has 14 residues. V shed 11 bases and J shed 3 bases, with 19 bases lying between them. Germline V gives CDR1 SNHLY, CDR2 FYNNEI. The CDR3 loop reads CAAQEADMYTEAFF. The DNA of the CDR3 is TGTGCCGCGCAGGAGGCAGACATGTACACTGAAGCTTTCTTT.

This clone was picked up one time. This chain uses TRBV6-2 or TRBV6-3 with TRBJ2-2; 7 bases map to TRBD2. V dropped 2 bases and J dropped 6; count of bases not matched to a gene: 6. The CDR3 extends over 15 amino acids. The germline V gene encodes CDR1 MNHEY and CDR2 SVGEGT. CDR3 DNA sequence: TGTGCCAGCAGTTACAGGGAGCTAGCGGCCGGGGAGCTGTTTTTT. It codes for CASSYRELAAGELFF.

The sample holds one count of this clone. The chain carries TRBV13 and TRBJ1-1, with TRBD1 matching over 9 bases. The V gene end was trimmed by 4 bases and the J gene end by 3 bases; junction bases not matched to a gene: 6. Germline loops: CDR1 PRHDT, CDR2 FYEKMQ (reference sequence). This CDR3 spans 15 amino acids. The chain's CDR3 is CASSSPGQGHTEAFF. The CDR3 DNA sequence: TGTGCCAGCAGCTCCCCGGGACAGGGTCACACTGAAGCTTTCTTT. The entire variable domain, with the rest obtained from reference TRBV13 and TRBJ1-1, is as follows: AAGVIQSPRHLIKEKRETATLKCYPIPRHDTVYWYQQGPGQDPQFLISFYEKMQSDKGSIPDRFSAQQFSDYHSELNMSSLELGDSALYFCASSSPGQGHTEAFFGQGTRLTVV.

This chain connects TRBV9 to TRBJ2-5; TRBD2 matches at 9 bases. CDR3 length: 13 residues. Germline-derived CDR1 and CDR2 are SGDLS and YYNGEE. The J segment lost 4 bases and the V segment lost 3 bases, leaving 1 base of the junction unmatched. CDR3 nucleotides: TGTGCCAGCAGCGGACTAGCGGTAGAGACCCAGTACTTC. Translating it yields CASSGLAVETQYF.

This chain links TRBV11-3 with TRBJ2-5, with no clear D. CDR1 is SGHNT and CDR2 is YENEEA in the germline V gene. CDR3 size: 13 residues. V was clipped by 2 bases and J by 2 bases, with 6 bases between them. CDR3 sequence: CASSLRLQETQYF. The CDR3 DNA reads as TGTGCCAGCAGCTTACGGTTACAAGAGACCCAGTACTTC.

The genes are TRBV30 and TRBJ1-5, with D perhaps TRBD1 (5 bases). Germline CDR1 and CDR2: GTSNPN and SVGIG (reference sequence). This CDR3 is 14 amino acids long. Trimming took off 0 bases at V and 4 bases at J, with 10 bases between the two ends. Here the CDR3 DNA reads TGTGCCTGGAGTGTACAGGCTGGGAATCAGCCCCAGCATTTT. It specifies CAWSVQAGNQPQHF.

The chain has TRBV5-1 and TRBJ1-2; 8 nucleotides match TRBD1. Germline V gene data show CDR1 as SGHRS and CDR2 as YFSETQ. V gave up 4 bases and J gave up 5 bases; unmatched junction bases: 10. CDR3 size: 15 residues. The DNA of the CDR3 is TGCGCCAGCAGCCCGGACGGAACAGGGGGATATGGCTACACCTTC. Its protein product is CASSPDGTGGYGYTF.

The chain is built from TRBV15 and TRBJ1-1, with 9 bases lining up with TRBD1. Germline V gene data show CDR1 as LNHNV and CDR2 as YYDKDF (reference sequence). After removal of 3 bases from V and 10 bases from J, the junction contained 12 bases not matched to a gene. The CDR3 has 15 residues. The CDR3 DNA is TGTGCCACCAGCAGTGGGGGACAGGGTAGTCGGGGAGCTTTCTTT. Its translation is CATSSGGQGSRGAFF. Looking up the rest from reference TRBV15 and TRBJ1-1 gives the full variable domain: DAMVIQNPRYQVTQFGKPVTLSCSQTLNHNVMYWYQQKSSQAPKLLFHYYDKDFNNEADTPDNFQSRRPNTSFCFLDIRSPGLGDTAMYLCATSSGGQGSRGAFFGQGTRLTVV.

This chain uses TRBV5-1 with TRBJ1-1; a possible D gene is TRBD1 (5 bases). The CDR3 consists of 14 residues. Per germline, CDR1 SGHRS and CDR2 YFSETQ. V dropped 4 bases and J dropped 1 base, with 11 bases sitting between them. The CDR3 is CASSAGPTNTEAFF. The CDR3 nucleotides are TGCGCCAGCAGCGCGGGACCGACGAACACTGAAGCTTTCTTT.